This T cell receptor beta chain was recorded in a study of cytomegalovirus exposure and HLA in healthy donors. With 60 Vbeta and 13 Jbeta primers, the PCR was carried out. The method was immunoSEQ multiplex PCR; TCRdb's version includes in-frame clones alone and lacks a portion of them. This repertoire shows about 270,000 clones, 70% to 90% found once; its top ten account for almost 4%. Study-level results: Fewer N-insertions (relative to the 666-donor mean) were reportedly seen in an Asian-associated ancestry cluster in a later analysis. In an earlier analysis, in roughly 580 donors, most V segments appeared productive either ~87% or ~30% of the time. 16,951 TCR beta sequences were associated with HLA alleles at 0.05 false discovery rate in a later analysis.

The CDR3 loop spans 14 amino acids. The V end lost 5 bases, the J end lost 4 bases, and 12 bases lay between the germline ends. Per germline, CDR1 SEHNR and CDR2 FQNEAQ (reference sequence). As to this clone: Its matching antigen is unknown.

Sequencing was performed on PBMCs. The chain couples TRBV7-9 to TRBJ2-1; D ambiguous. The TCR sequence derives from a man between 40 and 49 years old in good health and CMV-seropositive. CDR3 sequence reads: CASSNIVPYNEQFF. In DNA form, the CDR3 reads TGTGCCAGCAGCAACATCGTCCCGTACAATGAGCAGTTCTTC.